This T cell receptor (beta chain) emerged from a study of a mutant IDH1 vaccine in newly diagnosed glioma. Study-wide background: It was radiotherapy, temozolomide, or both that patients received previously, with most receiving both.

As to time point: baseline, week 1 (first vaccination visit). Treatment in this sample: pre-vaccination baseline after standard-of-care therapy. This CDR3 has 16 amino acids. V was clipped by 4 bases and J by 5 bases, with 20 bases between them. CDR1 and CDR2 from the germline V gene are SGHTA and FQGNSA. The table came from immunoSEQ multiplex PCR; TCRdb's copy has only in-frame clones and leaves some out. The sample has tens of thousands of clones; 80% to 90% are singletons. This receptor was identified in a man in his late teens or twenties with glioma. Sequencing used PBMCs, obtained from a glioma patient treated with radiotherapy, temozolomide or both. V is TRBV7-2 and J is TRBJ1-2; D remains unclear. The CDR3 here is CASSSSVRLLLYGYTF. The CDR3 DNA follows: TGTGCCAGCAGCTCATCCGTCCGGCTGCTTTTATATGGCTACACCTTC.